This T cell receptor (beta chain) originates from a study of T cell changes during pregnancy in multiple sclerosis. CDR3 length equals 15 residues. V gave up 4 bases and J gave up 5 bases; unmatched junction bases: 5. Looked up from germline, CDR1 is SGDLS and CDR2 is YYNGEE. Profiled with immunoSEQ multiplex PCR; TCRdb holds only in-frame clones, not every one. The table has around 56,000 clones, about 95% seen once. This sample comprised CD8+ T cells from peripheral blood mononuclear cells, obtained after pregnancy. The chain is built from TRBV9 and TRBJ2-5, with TRBD2 identical over 13 bases. The receptor comes from a female donor with multiple sclerosis, enrolled in a pregnancy study. As DNA, the CDR3 is TGTGCCAGCAGCCCTTGGACTAGCGGGAGTGAGACCCAGTACTTC. Translated, it gives CASSPWTSGSETQYF.